Below, 16 T cell receptor beta chains from the same sample are listed, as sequenced in a study of OX40 agonist ivuxolimab in advanced cancers. Assay used: immunoSEQ multiplex PCR; TCRdb lists only in-frame clones, some missing. This sample has tens of thousands of clones, with about nine tenths found just once. This specimen was CD4+ or CD8+ T cells sorted from blood, taken in a trial of the OX40 agonist ivuxolimab. The receptor set was obtained from an adult with an advanced solid tumor such as melanoma, head and neck, liver or kidney cancer.

The rearrangement joins TRBV18 to TRBJ2-5; tentatively, D is TRBD1 or TRBD2 (5 bases each). TRBJ2-7 explains the end of the DNA better; the J call may be wrong. CDR1 is KGHSH and CDR2 is LQKENI in the germline V gene. The CDR3 is 15 amino acids. The CDR3, as DNA: TGTGCCAGCTCACCACCGGGACGGGGAACCTACGAGCAGTACTTC. Translated: CASSPPGRGTYEQYF.

This sequence joins TRBV28 and TRBJ2-5, with D perhaps given as TRBD1 or TRBD2 (5 bases each). From germline, CDR1 is MDHEN and CDR2 SYDVKM. This CDR3 spans 17 amino acids. The V end lost 5 bases, the J end lost 7 bases, and 26 bases lay between the germline ends. In DNA, the CDR3 is TGTGCCAGCAGTCTCCCCCCCGTGGGACCCGGGGTTGGGACCCAGTACTTC. It encodes CASSLPPVGPGVGTQYF.

The chain has TRBV2 and TRBJ1-1; D gene ambiguous. V was clipped by 7 bases and J by 3 bases, with 12 bases between them. Per the germline V gene, CDR1 is SNHLY and CDR2 is FYNNEI. There are 13 residues in the CDR3. The CDR3 protein is CASTQDSHTEAFF. In nucleotides, the CDR3 is TGTGCCAGCACTCAAGATTCGCACACTGAAGCTTTCTTT.

Concerning this clone: Other DNA sequences within the sample encode an identical CDR3. The rearrangement uses TRBV7-8 and TRBJ2-1; D is possibly TRBD2 (7 bases). The CDR3 extends over 16 amino acids. CDR1 and CDR2 (germline): SGHVS, FQNEAQ. V was trimmed by 1 base and J by 7 bases, leaving 17 bases between them. The CDR3 DNA reads TGTGCCAGCAGCTTAGACGGGGGGCCTTTGGGTAATGAGCAGTTCTTC. Amino acid sequence: CASSLDGGPLGNEQFF. Using reference TRBV7-8 and TRBJ2-1 for the parts outside the CDR3, the full variable domain is GAGVSQSPRYKVAKRGQDVALRCDPISGHVSLFWYQQALGQGPEFLTYFQNEAQLDKSGLPSDRFFAERPEGSVSTLKIQRTQQEDSAVYLCASSLDGGPLGNEQFFGPGTRLTVL.

The V gene is TRBV30, the J gene TRBJ2-1; D gene uncertain. The CDR3 is 16 amino acids. Germline V gene sequence: CDR1 GTSNPN, CDR2 SVGIG (reference sequence). V lost 2 bases and J 7 bases, leaving 21 bases between the germline ends. CDR3 DNA: TGTGCCTGGAGTCGTACGACTCTGACACGGGCTAATGAGCAGTTCTTC. Translation: CAWSRTTLTRANEQFF.

The V and J genes are TRBV28 and TRBJ1-2; 12 nucleotides line up with TRBD1. This CDR3 is built from 15 residues. The germline V gene has CDR1 MDHEN and CDR2 SYDVKM. J lost 5 bases, V lost 6 bases, and 7 bases had no gene match. As DNA, the CDR3 is TGTGCCAGCAGGAGGGGACAGGGGGCGATGTATGGCTACACCTTC. Translation gives CASRRGQGAMYGYTF.

This chain joins TRBV14 and TRBJ2-5, with a tentative D call TRBD2 (5 bases). Germline V gives CDR1 SGHDN, CDR2 FVKESK. Trimming pared 3 bases from V and 1 base from J, leaving 9 bases between. The CDR3 loop spans 14 amino acids. Here the CDR3 reads CASSHLLGQETQYF. The CDR3 nucleotides are TGTGCCAGCAGCCACCTACTAGGCCAAGAGACCCAGTACTTC.

The chain couples TRBV19 to TRBJ2-1; tentative D call: TRBD1 (6 bases). The CDR3 loop spans 13 amino acids. The germline V gene encodes CDR1 LNHDA and CDR2 SQIVND (reference sequence). The V gene lost 3 bases and the J gene lost 8 bases, with 11 bases spanning the gap. Here the CDR3 DNA reads TGTGCCAGTAGTATTTCCAGGGGCTATGAGCAGTTCTTC. Its protein product is CASSISRGYEQFF. The variable domain in full, with the rest retrieved from reference TRBV19 and TRBJ2-1, is DGGITQSPKYLFRKEGQNVTLSCEQNLNHDAMYWYRQDPGQGLRLIYYSQIVNDFQKGDIAEGYSVSREKKESFPLTVTSAQKNPTAFYLCASSISRGYEQFFGPGTRLTVL.

The chain carries TRBV29-1 and TRBJ2-5; D gene unclear. The CDR3 totals 11 residues. V lost 5 bases and J lost 5, with 9 bases in between. Germline values: CDR1 SQVTM, CDR2 ANQGSEA. Here the CDR3 reads CSVSNLETQYF. The CDR3 bases are TGCAGCGTTTCTAATTTGGAGACCCAGTACTTC.

The rearrangement links TRBV7-9 to TRBJ2-7; D perhaps matches TRBD1 (6 bases). CDR1 and CDR2 (germline): SEHNR, FQNEAQ (reference sequence). Trimming stripped 5 bases from V and 0 bases from J, with 14 bases between. The CDR3 has 15 amino acids. The CDR3 loop reads CASSRSWDNSYEQYF. The CDR3 DNA sequence: TGTGCCAGCAGCCGGTCCTGGGACAACTCCTACGAGCAGTACTTC. The complete variable domain, with remaining parts taken from reference TRBV7-9 and TRBJ2-7, reads DTGVSQNPRHKITKRGQNVTFRCDPISEHNRLYWYRQTLGQGPEFLTYFQNEAQLEKSRLLSDRFSAERPKGSFSTLEIQRTEQGDSAMYLCASSRSWDNSYEQYFGPGTRLTVT.

The rearrangement joins TRBV7-9 to TRBJ1-3; a weak D match, TRBD1 (5 bases). The CDR3 is 14 residues long. CDR1 and CDR2 (germline): SEHNR, FQNEAQ (reference sequence). V was cut by 5 bases and J by 1 base, with 9 bases left in between. CDR3 in amino acids: CASSKGHSGNTIYF. DNA of the CDR3: TGTGCCAGCAGCAAAGGACATTCTGGAAACACCATATATTTT.

The rearrangement joins TRBV5-6 to TRBJ2-1; the D gene is possibly TRBD2 (5 bases). Trimming cost V 3 bases and J 13 bases, with 11 bases left between them. There are 11 residues in the CDR3. The germline CDR1 and CDR2 sequences are SGHDT and YYEEEE. CDR3 amino acids: CASSSTRTQFF. The CDR3 nucleotides read TGTGCCAGCAGCTCAACTAGGACTCAGTTCTTC.

This clone has a single count. The gene calls are TRBV28 and TRBJ1-1; 12 bases line up with TRBD1. V was clipped by 7 bases and J by 0 bases; unmatched bases: 6. From germline, CDR1 is MDHEN and CDR2 SYDVKM. The CDR3 runs to 16 residues. CDR3 coding DNA: TGTGCCAGCACCTCGGGGACAGGGGGCATGAACACTGAAGCTTTCTTT. Residues: CASTSGTGGMNTEAFF.

The J gene is TRBJ2-7, the V gene TRBV5-6; TRBD2 agrees at 15 bases. The CDR3 consists of 15 residues. Trimming removed 5 bases from V and 4 bases from J; junction bases left unmatched: 4. Germline CDR1 SGHDT, CDR2 YYEEEE. CDR3 sequence: CASRRGTSGRYEQYF. CDR3 DNA: TGTGCCAGCAGACGAGGGACTAGCGGGAGGTACGAGCAGTACTTC.

The rearrangement uses TRBV9 and TRBJ1-3; D remains unclear. The V end lost 3 bases, the J end lost 0 bases, and 7 bases lay between the germline ends. Germline loops: CDR1 SGDLS, CDR2 YYNGEE. CDR3 length: 14 amino acids. The CDR3 region is CASSGEISGNTIYF. DNA for the CDR3: TGTGCCAGCAGCGGGGAAATCTCTGGAAACACCATATATTTT.

This chain links TRBV29-1 with TRBJ2-1, with 11 nucleotides matching TRBD2. Trimming at V came to 4 bases and at J to 2 bases, leaving 4 bases not matched to a gene. CDR1 and CDR2 from the germline V gene are SQVTM and ANQGSEA. The CDR3 is 15 residues long. CDR3 sequence: CSVAGLAETYNEQFF. The DNA of the CDR3 is TGCAGCGTTGCGGGACTAGCGGAAACCTACAATGAGCAGTTCTTC.